Below are 14 T cell receptor beta chains sequenced from a single sample in a study of blood T cell repertoires in COVID-19 (dated by TCRdb to the early 2020s). Preparation of the library involved the immunoSEQ multiplex PCR assay. This immuneACCESS table, as held by TCRdb, lists in-frame sequences with V and J called but not all clones. Of the missing ones, under half trace to an unresolved V gene in checked studies; the others have no known cause. Recorded for this sample are about 320,000 clones; around 83% of them occurred a single time. The ten largest clones add up to about 1.2% of the sample. Sequencing used peripheral blood. The source of these receptors is a woman between 50 and 59 years old with acute or convalescent COVID-19.

The chain links TRBV25-1 to TRBJ2-7; D remains unclear. The germline CDR1 and CDR2 sequences are MGHDK and SYGVNS. CDR3 length: 12 residues. Trimming took 3 bases from V and 6 from J, leaving 9 bases between them. The DNA of the CDR3 is TGTGCCAGCAGTGACTTTTTCTCCGAGCAGTACTTC. It yields the protein CASSDFFSEQYF.

The V call is TRBV12-5, the J call TRBJ1-5; TRBD1 matches at 10 bases. J lost 1 base, V lost 5 bases, and 8 bases had no gene match. Germline V CDR1 and CDR2: LGHNT, FRNRAP. The CDR3 has 17 residues. CDR3 bases: TGTGCTAGTGGTCCCTCGACAGGGGGCTGGAGCAATCAGCCCCAGCATTTT. Translation gives CASGPSTGGWSNQPQHF.

This clone appeared a single time. J is TRBJ1-2 and V is TRBV29-1; weak D call: TRBD1 (5 bases). The CDR3 loop spans 13 amino acids. Germline V gene data show CDR1 as SQVTM and CDR2 as ANQGSEA. V gave up 4 bases and J gave up 4 bases, with 13 bases separating them. The chain's CDR3 is CSVVGTEIYGYTF. The CDR3 DNA follows: TGCAGCGTTGTGGGGACTGAAATCTATGGCTACACCTTC.

The chain combines TRBV19 with TRBJ2-7; TRBD2 matches 8 bases. Germline assignment: CDR1 LNHDA and CDR2 SQIVND (reference sequence). Losses at the gene ends were 7 bases for V and 4 bases for J; bases not matched to a gene: 6. This CDR3 is 13 amino acids long. The CDR3 DNA reads TGTGCCAGTACACCGGGACTAGGGTACGAGCAGTACTTC. This encodes CASTPGLGYEQYF.

The genes are TRBV30 and TRBJ2-1; 12 nucleotides align to TRBD1. In germline, CDR1 is GTSNPN, CDR2 SVGIG (reference sequence). With V trimmed by 7 bases and J by 9 bases, 10 bases remained unmatched. The CDR3 has 14 residues. As DNA, the CDR3 is TGTGCCTTAAGGGCGGGACAGGGGGCTGCTGAGCAGTTCTTC. This encodes CALRAGQGAAEQFF.

This chain connects TRBV7-6 to TRBJ1-1; weak D call: TRBD1 (6 bases). With 5 bases removed from V and 0 bases from J, the gap between germline ends came to 13 bases. The germline gives CDR1 SGHVS, CDR2 FNYEAQ. CDR3 length equals 15 residues. The CDR3 sequence: CASSLRQAMNTEAFF. DNA for the CDR3: TGTGCCAGCAGCCTTAGACAGGCCATGAACACTGAAGCTTTCTTT.

The chain employs TRBV9 and TRBJ2-2; D is possibly TRBD2 (5 bases). The CDR3 extends over 14 amino acids. Germline assignment: CDR1 SGDLS and CDR2 YYNGEE. The germline V and J ends were trimmed by 0 bases and 6 bases, with 9 bases remaining between them. The CDR3 nucleotides are TGTGCCAGCAGCGTAGTTCCGCGGGCCGGGGAGCTGTTTTTT. It is translated as CASSVVPRAGELFF. The full variable domain, with the rest looked up from reference TRBV9 and TRBJ2-2, is DSGVTQTPKHLITATGQRVTLRCSPRSGDLSVYWYQQSLDQGLQFLIQYYNGEERAKGNILERFSAQQFPDLHSELNLSSLELGDSALYFCASSVVPRAGELFFGEGSRLTVL.

This chain uses TRBV19 with TRBJ1-2; D not resolved. Germline-derived CDR1 and CDR2 are LNHDA and SQIVND (reference sequence). Trimming shortened V by 7 bases and J by 8 bases, and 17 bases separated the two germline ends. The CDR3 consists of 13 residues. The CDR3 spells CASTLTRGGGYTF. As DNA, the CDR3 is TGTGCCAGTACCCTAACACGGGGAGGCGGCTACACCTTC.

Details on this clone: This sample also contains other DNA sequences that code for the same CDR3. The chain has TRBV6-6 and TRBJ2-2; a possible D gene is TRBD1 (6 bases). Deletions cut 5 bases from V and 2 bases from J, with 9 bases between. In germline, CDR1 is MNHNY, CDR2 SVGAGI (reference sequence). This CDR3 contains 14 residues. The CDR3 protein is CASSQDSNTGELFF. The CDR3, as DNA: TGTGCCAGCAGTCAGGACAGTAACACCGGGGAGCTGTTTTTT.

The V and J genes are TRBV5-1 and TRBJ2-1; weak D call: TRBD1 (6 bases). Germline V lookup: CDR1 SGHRS, CDR2 YFSETQ. The CDR3 covers 15 residues. Trimming pared 4 bases from V and 4 bases from J, leaving 15 bases between. CDR3 sequence reads: CASSARGVSYNEQFF. Here the CDR3 DNA reads TGCGCCAGCAGCGCCAGGGGAGTGTCTTACAATGAGCAGTTCTTC.

V and J are TRBV7-2 and TRBJ1-1, with D perhaps matching TRBD1 (6 bases). The CDR3 runs 15 residues. The V end lost 5 bases, the J end lost 4 bases, and 17 bases lay between the germline ends. CDR1 and CDR2 from the germline V gene are SGHTA and FQGNSA. CDR3 sequence (DNA): TGTGCCAGCAGCCTGCGGACAGCAGGGAGCACTGAAGCTTTCTTT. Translated, it gives CASSLRTAGSTEAFF.

This chain joins TRBV29-1 and TRBJ1-2, with D unclear. V gave up 7 bases and J gave up 8 bases, with 14 bases separating them. From germline, CDR1 is SQVTM and CDR2 ANQGSEA. The CDR3 runs 11 residues. CDR3 residues: CSADGLQGYTF. The CDR3 DNA reads as TGCAGCGCCGACGGACTTCAAGGCTACACCTTC. Full variable domain (outside the CDR3, taken from reference TRBV29-1 and TRBJ1-2): SAVISQKPSRDICQRGTSLTIQCQVDSQVTMMFWYRQQPGQSLTLIATANQGSEATYESGFVIDKFPISRPNLTFSTLTVSNMSPEDSSIYLCSADGLQGYTFGSGTRLTVV.

This clone has only one observation. The genes are TRBV4-1 and TRBJ2-3; 7 bases align to TRBD2. The ends lost 0 bases at V and 7 bases at J; junction bases unmatched: 13. CDR3 length equals 17 residues. Germline-derived CDR1 and CDR2 are MGHRA and YSYEKL. CDR3 residues: CASSQDWLADSMNTQYF. The CDR3 bases are TGCGCCAGCAGCCAAGATTGGCTAGCGGATTCAATGAATACGCAGTATTTT.

This clone came up once. V usage is TRBV4-2 and J usage is TRBJ1-4, with TRBD1 identical over 10 bases. The CDR3 is 15 residues long. CDR1 is LGHNA and CDR2 is YNFKEQ in the germline V gene. V was clipped by 2 bases and J by 8 bases; unmatched bases: 5. CDR3 coding DNA: TGTGCCAGCAGCCAAACCGGGACAGGGGACGAAAAACTGTTTTTT. Residues: CASSQTGTGDEKLFF.